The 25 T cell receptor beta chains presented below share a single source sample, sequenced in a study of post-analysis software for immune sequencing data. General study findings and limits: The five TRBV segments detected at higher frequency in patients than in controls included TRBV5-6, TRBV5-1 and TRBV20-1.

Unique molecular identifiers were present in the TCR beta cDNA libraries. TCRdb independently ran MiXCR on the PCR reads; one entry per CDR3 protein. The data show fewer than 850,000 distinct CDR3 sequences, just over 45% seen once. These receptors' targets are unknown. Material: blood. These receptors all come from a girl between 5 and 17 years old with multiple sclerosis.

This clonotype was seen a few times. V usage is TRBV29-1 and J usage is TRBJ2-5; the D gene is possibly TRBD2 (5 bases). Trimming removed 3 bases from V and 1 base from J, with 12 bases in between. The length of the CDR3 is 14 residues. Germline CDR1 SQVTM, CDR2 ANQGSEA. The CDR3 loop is CSVDRQRTQETQYF. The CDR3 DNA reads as TGCAGCGTTGATAGGCAGCGGACCCAAGAGACCCAGTACTTC. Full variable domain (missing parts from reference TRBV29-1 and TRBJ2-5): SAVISQKPSRDICQRGTSLTIQCQVDSQVTMMFWYRQQPGQSLTLIATANQGSEATYESGFVIDKFPISRPNLTFSTLTVSNMSPEDSSIYLCSVDRQRTQETQYFGPGTRLLVL.

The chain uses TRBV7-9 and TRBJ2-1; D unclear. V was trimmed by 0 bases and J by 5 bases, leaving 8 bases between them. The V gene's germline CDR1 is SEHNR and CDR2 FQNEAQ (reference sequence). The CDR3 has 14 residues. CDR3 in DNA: TGTGCCAGCAGCTTAGCACAGTCTCACAATGAGCAGTTCTTC. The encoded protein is CASSLAQSHNEQFF.

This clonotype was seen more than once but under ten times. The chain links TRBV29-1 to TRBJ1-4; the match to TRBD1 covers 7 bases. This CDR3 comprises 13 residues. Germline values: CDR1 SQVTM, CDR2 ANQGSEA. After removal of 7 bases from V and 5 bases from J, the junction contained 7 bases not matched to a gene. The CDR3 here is CSAGTDNNEKLFF. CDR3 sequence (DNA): TGCAGCGCAGGGACAGATAACAATGAAAAACTGTTTTTT.

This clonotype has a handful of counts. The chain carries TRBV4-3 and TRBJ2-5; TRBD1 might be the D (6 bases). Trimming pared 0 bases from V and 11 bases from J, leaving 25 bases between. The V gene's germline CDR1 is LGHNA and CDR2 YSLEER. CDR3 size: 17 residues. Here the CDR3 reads CASSQDRTAALMREQYF. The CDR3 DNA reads TGCGCCAGCAGCCAAGATAGGACAGCGGCCCTTATGAGGGAGCAGTACTTC.

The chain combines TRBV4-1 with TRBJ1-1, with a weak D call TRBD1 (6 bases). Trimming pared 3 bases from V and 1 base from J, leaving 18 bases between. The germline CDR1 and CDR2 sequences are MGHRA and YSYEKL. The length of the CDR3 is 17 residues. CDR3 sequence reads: CASSQVGTGSKNTEAFF. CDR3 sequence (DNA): TGCGCCAGCAGCCAGGTTGGCACAGGGTCGAAGAACACTGAAGCTTTCTTT.

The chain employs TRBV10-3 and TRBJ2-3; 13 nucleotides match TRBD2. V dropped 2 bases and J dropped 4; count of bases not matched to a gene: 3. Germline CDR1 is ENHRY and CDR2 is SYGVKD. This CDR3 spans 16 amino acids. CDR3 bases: TGTGCCATCAGTGAGCCGGGACTAGCGGGACCAGATACGCAGTATTTT. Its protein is CAISEPGLAGPDTQYF.

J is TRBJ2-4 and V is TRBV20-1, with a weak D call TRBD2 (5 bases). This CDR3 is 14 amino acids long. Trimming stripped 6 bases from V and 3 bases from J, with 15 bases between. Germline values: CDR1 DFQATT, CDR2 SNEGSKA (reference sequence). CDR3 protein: CSAWPGRGKNIQYF. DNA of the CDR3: TGCAGTGCGTGGCCTGGGAGAGGCAAAAACATTCAGTACTTC.

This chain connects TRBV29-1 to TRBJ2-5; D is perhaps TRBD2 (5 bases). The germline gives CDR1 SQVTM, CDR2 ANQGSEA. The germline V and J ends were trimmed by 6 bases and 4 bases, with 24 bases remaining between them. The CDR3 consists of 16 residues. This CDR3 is CSVDSEGRRKRETQYF. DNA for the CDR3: TGCAGCGTCGATTCTGAAGGTAGGAGGAAGCGAGAGACCCAGTACTTC.

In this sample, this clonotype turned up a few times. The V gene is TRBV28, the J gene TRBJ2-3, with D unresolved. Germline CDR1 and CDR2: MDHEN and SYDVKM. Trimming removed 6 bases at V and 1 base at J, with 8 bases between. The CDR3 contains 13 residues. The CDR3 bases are TGTGCCAGCAGAATAGTCGGCACAGATACGCAGTATTTT. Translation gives CASRIVGTDTQYF. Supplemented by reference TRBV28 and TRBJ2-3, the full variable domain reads DVKVTQSSRYLVKRTGEKVFLECVQDMDHENMFWYRQDPGLGLRLIYFSYDVKMKEKGDIPEGYSVSREKKERFSLILESASTNQTSMYLCASRIVGTDTQYFGPGTRLTVL.

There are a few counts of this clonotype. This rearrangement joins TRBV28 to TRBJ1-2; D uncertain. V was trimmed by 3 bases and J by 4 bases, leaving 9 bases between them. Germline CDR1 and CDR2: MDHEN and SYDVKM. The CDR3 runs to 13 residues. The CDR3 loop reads CASSFSGTYGYTF. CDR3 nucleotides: TGTGCCAGCAGTTTTTCAGGTACCTATGGCTACACCTTC.

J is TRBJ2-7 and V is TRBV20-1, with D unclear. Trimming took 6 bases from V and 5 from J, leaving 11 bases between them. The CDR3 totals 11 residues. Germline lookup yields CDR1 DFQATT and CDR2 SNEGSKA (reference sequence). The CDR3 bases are TGCAGTGCCCATAGGAAAGACGAGCAGTACTTC. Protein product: CSAHRKDEQYF.

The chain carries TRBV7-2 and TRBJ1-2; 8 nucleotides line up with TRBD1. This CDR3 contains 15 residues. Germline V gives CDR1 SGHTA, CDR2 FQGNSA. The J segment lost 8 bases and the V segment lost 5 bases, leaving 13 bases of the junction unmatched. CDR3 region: CASSGSLGQVSGYTF. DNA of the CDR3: TGTGCCAGCAGCGGGAGCCTGGGACAGGTATCGGGCTACACCTTC.

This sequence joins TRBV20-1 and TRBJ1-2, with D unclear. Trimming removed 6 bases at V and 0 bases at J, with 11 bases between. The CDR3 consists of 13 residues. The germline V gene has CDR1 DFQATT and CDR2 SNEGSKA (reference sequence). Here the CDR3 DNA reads TGCAGTGCCGCTGACACAACTAACTATGGCTACACCTTC. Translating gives CSAADTTNYGYTF.

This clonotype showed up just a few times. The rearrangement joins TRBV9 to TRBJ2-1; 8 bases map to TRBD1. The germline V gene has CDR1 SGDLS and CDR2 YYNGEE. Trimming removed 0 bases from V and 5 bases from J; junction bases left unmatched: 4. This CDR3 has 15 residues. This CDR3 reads CASSVAGGIHNEQFF. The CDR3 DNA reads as TGTGCCAGCAGCGTAGCAGGGGGCATACACAATGAGCAGTTCTTC.

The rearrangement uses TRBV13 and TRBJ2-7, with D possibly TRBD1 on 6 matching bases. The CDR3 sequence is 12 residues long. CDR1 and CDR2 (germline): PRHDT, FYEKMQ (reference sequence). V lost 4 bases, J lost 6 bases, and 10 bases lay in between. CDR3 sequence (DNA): TGTGCCAGCAGCTCTTACAGGGTCGAGCAGTACTTC. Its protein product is CASSSYRVEQYF.

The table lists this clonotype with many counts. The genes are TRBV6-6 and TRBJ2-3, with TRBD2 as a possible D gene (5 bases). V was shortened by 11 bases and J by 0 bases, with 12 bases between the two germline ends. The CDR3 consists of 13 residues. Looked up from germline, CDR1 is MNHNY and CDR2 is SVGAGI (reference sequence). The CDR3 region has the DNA TGTGCCGGAGGCAGCCGTAGCACAGATACGCAGTATTTT. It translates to CAGGSRSTDTQYF.

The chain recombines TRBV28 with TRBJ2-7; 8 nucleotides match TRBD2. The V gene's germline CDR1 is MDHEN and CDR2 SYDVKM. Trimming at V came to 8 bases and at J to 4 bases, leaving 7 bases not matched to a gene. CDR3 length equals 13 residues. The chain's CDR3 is CASAREGPYEQYF. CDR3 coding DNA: TGTGCCAGCGCTCGGGAGGGCCCTTACGAGCAGTACTTC.

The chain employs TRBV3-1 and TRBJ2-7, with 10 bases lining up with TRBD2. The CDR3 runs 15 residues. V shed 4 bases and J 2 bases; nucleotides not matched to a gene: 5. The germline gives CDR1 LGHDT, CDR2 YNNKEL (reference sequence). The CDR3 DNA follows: TGTGCCAGCAGCCCCGGACTAGCGGTTACCTACGAGCAGTACTTC. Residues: CASSPGLAVTYEQYF.

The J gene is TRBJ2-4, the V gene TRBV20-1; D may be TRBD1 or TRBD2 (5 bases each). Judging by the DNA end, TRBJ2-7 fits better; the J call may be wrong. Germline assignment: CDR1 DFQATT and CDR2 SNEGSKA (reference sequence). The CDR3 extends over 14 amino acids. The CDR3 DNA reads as TGCAGTGCCTCTCACCGGGAAACGGGGCACGAGCAGTACTTC. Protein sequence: CSASHRETGHEQYF.

CDR3 residues: CASSQEGQGFQPQYF. In DNA form, the CDR3 reads TGCGCCAGCAGCCAAGAGGGACAGGGTTTCCAACCTCAGTACTTC. The V and J genes are TRBV4-3 and TRBJ2-4; 9 bases are a match to TRBD1. The CDR3 loop spans 15 amino acids. Germline values: CDR1 LGHNA, CDR2 YSLEER. J was trimmed by 12 bases and V by 0 bases; bases with no gene match: 9.

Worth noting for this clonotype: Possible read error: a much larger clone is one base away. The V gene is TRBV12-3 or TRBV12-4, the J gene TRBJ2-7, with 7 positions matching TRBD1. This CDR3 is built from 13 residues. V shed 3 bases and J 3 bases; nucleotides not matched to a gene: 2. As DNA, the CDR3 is TGTGCCAGCAGTTTGAGGGGGCTCTACGAGCAGTACTTC. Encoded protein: CASSLRGLYEQYF.

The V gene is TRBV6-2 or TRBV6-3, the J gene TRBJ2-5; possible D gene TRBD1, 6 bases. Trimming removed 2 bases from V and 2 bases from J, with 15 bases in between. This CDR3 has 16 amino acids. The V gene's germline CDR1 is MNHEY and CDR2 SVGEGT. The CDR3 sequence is CASSYLRTVLQETQYF. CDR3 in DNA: TGTGCCAGCAGTTACCTTAGGACAGTCCTACAAGAGACCCAGTACTTC.

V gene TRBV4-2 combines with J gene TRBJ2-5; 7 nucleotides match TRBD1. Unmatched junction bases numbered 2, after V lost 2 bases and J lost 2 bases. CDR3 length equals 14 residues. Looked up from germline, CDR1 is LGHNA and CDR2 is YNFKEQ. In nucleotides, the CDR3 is TGTGCCAGCAGCCAACGACAGGGTCAAGAGACCCAGTACTTC. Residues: CASSQRQGQETQYF.

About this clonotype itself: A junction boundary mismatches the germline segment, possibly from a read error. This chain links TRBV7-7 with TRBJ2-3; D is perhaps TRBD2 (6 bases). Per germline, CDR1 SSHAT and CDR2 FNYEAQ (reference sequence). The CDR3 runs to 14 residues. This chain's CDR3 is CASSLGLEGDTQYF. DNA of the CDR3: TGTGCTAGCAGCTTAGGCCTGGAGGGGGATACGCAGTATTTT.

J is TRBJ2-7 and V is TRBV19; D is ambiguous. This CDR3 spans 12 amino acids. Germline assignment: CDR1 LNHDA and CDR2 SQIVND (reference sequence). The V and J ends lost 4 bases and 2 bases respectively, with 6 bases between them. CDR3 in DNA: TGTGCCAGTAGTACTCGACCCTACGAGCAGTACTTC. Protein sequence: CASSTRPYEQYF.